These 23 T cell receptor beta chains were sequenced from one sample in a study of blood T cell repertoires in COVID-19. Measured with immunoSEQ multiplex PCR; TCRdb has only the in-frame clones, and not every one. The sample has around 200,000 clones; approximately 80% are singletons. Material for sequencing was peripheral blood. Receptor source: a human donor in a cohort sampled during active COVID-19.

The chain has TRBV13 and TRBJ2-1, with 10 bases fitting TRBD1. V lost 6 bases, J lost 6 bases, and 14 bases stayed unmatched. The CDR3 is 17 amino acids. Germline-derived CDR1 and CDR2 are PRHDT and FYEKMQ (reference sequence). The chain's CDR3 is CASSHKYRDRGGNEQFF. As DNA, the CDR3 is TGTGCCAGCAGTCACAAGTACCGGGACAGGGGCGGCAATGAGCAGTTCTTC.

This chain links TRBV9 with TRBJ2-1; 10 bases are shared with TRBD1. This CDR3 has 18 residues. Germline V gives CDR1 SGDLS, CDR2 YYNGEE. Unmatched junction bases numbered 12, after V lost 3 bases and J lost 3 bases. CDR3 in amino acids: CASSAPRGGTGDYNEQFF. The CDR3 DNA reads TGTGCCAGCAGCGCTCCCCGAGGGGGGACAGGGGACTACAATGAGCAGTTCTTC.

The CDR3 nucleotides read TGTGCCAGCAGCTTAGTTCAGGGAAGGGCTAACACTGAAGCTTTCTTT. It is translated as CASSLVQGRANTEAFF. V usage is TRBV13 and J usage is TRBJ1-1; D may be TRBD1 (5 bases). V was cut by 1 base and J by 2 bases, with 14 bases left in between. CDR1 and CDR2 from the germline V gene are PRHDT and FYEKMQ (reference sequence). The CDR3 runs to 16 residues.

The table lists this clone with a count of one. The genes are TRBV19 and TRBJ1-1, with TRBD1 as a possible D gene (6 bases). The CDR3 is 15 amino acids. With 3 bases removed from V and 5 bases from J, the gap between germline ends came to 16 bases. CDR1 is LNHDA and CDR2 is SQIVND in the germline V gene (reference sequence). The CDR3 coding sequence is TGTGCCAGTAGTATCCCCCAGGGGCTAGGGACTGAAGCTTTCTTT. This sequence encodes CASSIPQGLGTEAFF.

The chain carries TRBV5-1 and TRBJ2-3; D remains unclear. Trimming took off 2 bases at V and 8 bases at J, with 15 bases between the two ends. The germline V gene encodes CDR1 SGHRS and CDR2 YFSETQ. The CDR3 totals 14 residues. The CDR3 DNA sequence: TGCGCCAGCAGCTTCTCCACTCCCCCGGGTACGCAGTATTTT. The encoded protein is CASSFSTPPGTQYF.

The chain employs TRBV10-3 and TRBJ2-7, with 8 positions matching TRBD2. The length of the CDR3 is 13 residues. Looked up from germline, CDR1 is ENHRY and CDR2 is SYGVKD. The CDR3 region is CAASGGPTYEQYF. CDR3 DNA sequence: TGTGCAGCCAGCGGGGGACCTACCTACGAGCAGTACTTC.

This chain joins TRBV12-3 or TRBV12-4 and TRBJ1-2; a possible D gene is TRBD1 (5 bases). V was trimmed by 7 bases and J by 8 bases, leaving 11 bases between them. The CDR3 length is 11 residues. CDR3 sequence (DNA): TGTGCCAGCACCACAGGTGGGGGCTACACCTTC. It specifies CASTTGGGYTF.

This clone was seen a handful of times. The CDR3 DNA follows: TGTGCCAGCAGTCTGCATGACAGACACAATCAGCCCCAGCATTTT. This encodes CASSLHDRHNQPQHF. This chain uses TRBV2 with TRBJ1-5; the D gene is possibly TRBD1 (5 bases). Germline CDR1 reads SNHLY; CDR2 reads FYNNEI. Trimming took off 5 bases at V and 3 bases at J, with 14 bases between the two ends. CDR3 size: 15 residues.

This chain uses TRBV24-1 with TRBJ1-1; 7 nucleotides agree with TRBD1. CDR1 is KGHDR, CDR2 SFDVKD, per germline. This CDR3 comprises 16 residues. Germline trimming cut 1 base from V and 5 bases from J; bases unmatched to any gene: 9. CDR3 residues: CATSDFRDRLRTEAFF. The CDR3 DNA follows: TGTGCCACCAGTGATTTCCGGGACAGACTTCGGACTGAAGCTTTCTTT.

This chain connects TRBV6-5 to TRBJ1-5; a weak D match, TRBD1 (6 bases). V lost 6 bases and J lost 7, with 10 bases in between. Germline CDR1 is MNHEY and CDR2 is SVGAGI. The CDR3 spans 12 residues. CDR3 sequence reads: CASRVGGQPQHF. CDR3 bases: TGTGCCAGCAGAGTAGGGGGACAGCCCCAGCATTTT.

The gene calls are TRBV29-1 and TRBJ1-1; tentatively, D is TRBD1 (6 bases). This CDR3 is 14 amino acids long. V was cut by 4 bases and J by 0 bases, with 12 bases left in between. From germline, CDR1 is SQVTM and CDR2 ANQGSEA. The CDR3 coding sequence is TGCAGCGTTGGTCAGGGGATCATGAACACTGAAGCTTTCTTT. Translating gives CSVGQGIMNTEAFF.

The V call is TRBV19, the J call TRBJ1-2; D possibly corresponds to TRBD1 (6 bases). Trimming left V 3 bases short and J 8 bases short, with 10 bases between. Germline loops: CDR1 LNHDA, CDR2 SQIVND (reference sequence). CDR3 length: 12 residues. CDR3 amino acids: CASSIPQGGYTF. The CDR3 nucleotides are TGTGCCAGTAGTATCCCACAGGGCGGCTACACCTTC.

The count of this clone is one. Here the CDR3 reads CASSVGGQVFYNEQFF. The CDR3, as DNA: TGTGCCAGCAGCGTGGGGGGACAGGTCTTCTACAATGAGCAGTTCTTC. The rearrangement joins TRBV9 to TRBJ2-1; 8 bases are a match to TRBD1. V dropped 2 bases and J dropped 3; count of bases not matched to a gene: 7. CDR3 length: 16 amino acids. The germline V gene has CDR1 SGDLS and CDR2 YYNGEE.

The rearrangement uses TRBV7-9 and TRBJ2-5; 8 bases fit TRBD1. Germline CDR1 SEHNR, CDR2 FQNEAQ (reference sequence). The V and J ends lost 4 bases and 4 bases, in that order; junction bases with no gene match: 5. The CDR3 has 14 amino acids. The CDR3 reads CASSYQGARETQYF. CDR3 DNA sequence: TGTGCCAGCAGCTATCAGGGGGCCCGAGAGACCCAGTACTTC.

V gene TRBV5-1 combines with J gene TRBJ1-4, with no clear D. V was cut by 0 bases and J by 10 bases, with 13 bases left in between. This CDR3 spans 14 amino acids. Germline V gene sequence: CDR1 SGHRS, CDR2 YFSETQ. CDR3 loop: CASSLGATSGKLFF. CDR3 DNA sequence: TGCGCCAGCAGCTTGGGGGCCACGAGTGGAAAACTGTTTTTT. Supplemented by reference TRBV5-1 and TRBJ1-4, the full variable domain reads KAGVTQTPRYLIKTRGQQVTLSCSPISGHRSVSWYQQTPGQGLQFLFEYFSETQRNKGNFPGRFSGRQFSNSRSEMNVSTLELGDSALYLCASSLGATSGKLFFGSGTQLSVL.

The rearrangement joins TRBV27 to TRBJ2-3, with TRBD2 identical over 12 bases. CDR3 size: 16 residues. CDR1 and CDR2 (germline): MNHEY, SMNVEV (reference sequence). With 6 bases clipped from V and 5 bases from J, the junction kept 9 bases outside the gene matches. CDR3 sequence reads: CASRNLAGGQGDTQYF. In DNA, the CDR3 is TGTGCCAGCAGAAACCTAGCGGGGGGGCAGGGAGATACGCAGTATTTT.

V is TRBV7-8 and J is TRBJ1-1; D is unclear. The germline gives CDR1 SGHVS, CDR2 FQNEAQ. Trimming stripped 5 bases from V and 0 bases from J, with 16 bases between. This CDR3 is 16 amino acids long. CDR3 amino acids: CASSAEGGVMNTEAFF. CDR3 DNA sequence: TGTGCCAGCAGCGCCGAGGGCGGGGTAATGAACACTGAAGCTTTCTTT.

The chain couples TRBV4-2 to TRBJ2-7; 9 bases are shared with TRBD1. Trimming took 4 bases from V and 6 from J; bases not matched to a gene: 7. The CDR3 totals 14 residues. Germline loops: CDR1 LGHNA, CDR2 YNFKEQ. CDR3 loop: CASSPGTGIGEQYF. CDR3 nucleotides: TGTGCCAGCAGCCCGGGGACAGGGATTGGCGAGCAGTACTTC.

This sequence joins TRBV7-2 and TRBJ1-2; unclear D gene. This CDR3 comprises 14 residues. V was pared by 5 bases and J by 7 bases, with 17 bases between. Germline CDR1 is SGHTA and CDR2 is FQGNSA. This CDR3 is CASSPRGGLGGYTF. The CDR3 coding sequence is TGTGCCAGCAGCCCGAGAGGCGGGCTCGGTGGCTACACCTTC. Full variable domain (outside the CDR3, taken from reference TRBV7-2 and TRBJ1-2): GAGVSQSPSNKVTEKGKDVELRCDPISGHTALYWYRQSLGQGLEFLIYFQGNSAPDKSGLPSDRFSAERTGGSVSTLTIQRTQQEDSAVYLCASSPRGGLGGYTFGSGTRLTVV.

The chain carries TRBV6-5 and TRBJ1-6, with D possibly being TRBD1 (5 bases). The CDR3 length is 14 residues. Germline loops: CDR1 MNHEY, CDR2 SVGAGI. Between the trimmed V and J ends, which lost 6 bases and 6 bases, there was a span of 12 bases. CDR3 sequence (DNA): TGTGCCAGCAGCCCCAGGGCCTTTAATTCACCCCTCCACTTT. Residues: CASSPRAFNSPLHF.

This chain joins TRBV4-1 and TRBJ1-2; D perhaps matches TRBD1 (6 bases). The CDR3 is made up of 14 amino acids. V gave up 5 bases and J gave up 7 bases, with 17 bases separating them. The V gene's germline CDR1 is MGHRA and CDR2 YSYEKL. In DNA form, the CDR3 reads TGCGCCAGCAGCGCCCGGACAGTACGGGGTGGCTACACCTTC. Protein: CASSARTVRGGYTF.

The CDR3 protein is CASSQGDSNTGELFF. The CDR3 DNA is TGCGCCAGCAGTCAAGGGGACAGTAACACCGGGGAGCTGTTTTTT. The V and J genes are TRBV23-1 and TRBJ2-2, with 7 bases lining up with TRBD1. TRBV23-1 is marked as an open reading frame, function uncertain. CDR3 length: 15 residues. With 2 bases clipped from V and 2 bases from J, the junction kept 2 bases outside the gene matches.

The J gene is TRBJ2-5, the V gene TRBV24-1, with a weak D call TRBD1 (6 bases). With 4 bases removed from V and 5 bases from J, the gap between germline ends came to 16 bases. This CDR3 comprises 15 residues. In germline, CDR1 is KGHDR, CDR2 SFDVKD. The CDR3 region is CATSDSTGKEETQYF. Written as DNA, the CDR3 is TGTGCCACCAGTGACTCTACAGGGAAGGAGGAGACCCAGTACTTC.